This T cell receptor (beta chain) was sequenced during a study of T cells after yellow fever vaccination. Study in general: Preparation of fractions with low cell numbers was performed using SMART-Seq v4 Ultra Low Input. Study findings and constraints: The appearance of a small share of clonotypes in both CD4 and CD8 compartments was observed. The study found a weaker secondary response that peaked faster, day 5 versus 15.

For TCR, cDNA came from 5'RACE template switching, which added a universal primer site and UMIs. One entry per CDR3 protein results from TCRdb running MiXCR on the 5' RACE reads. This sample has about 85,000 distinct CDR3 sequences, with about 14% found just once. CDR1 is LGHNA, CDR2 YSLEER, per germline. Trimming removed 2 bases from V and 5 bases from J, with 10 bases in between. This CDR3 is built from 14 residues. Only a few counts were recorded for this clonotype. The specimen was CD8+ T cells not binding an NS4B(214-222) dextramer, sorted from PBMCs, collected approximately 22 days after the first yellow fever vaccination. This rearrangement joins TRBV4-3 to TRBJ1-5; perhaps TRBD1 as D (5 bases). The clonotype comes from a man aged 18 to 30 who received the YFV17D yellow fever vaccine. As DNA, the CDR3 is TGCGCCAGCAGCCAAAGGGGAGGGGATCAGCCCCAGCATTTT. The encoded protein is CASSQRGGDQPQHF.